This T cell receptor beta chain is drawn from a study of T-cell reconstitution after alpha-beta-depleted transplantation in children. Points from the study as a whole: Newly produced T cells mostly provided counts and TCRbeta diversity after one year, as hyperexpanded clones declined.

As for this clonotype: Antigen unknown.

V lost 2 bases to trimming and J lost 0 bases, with 10 bases between them. In germline, CDR1 is SGHRS, CDR2 YFSETQ. This CDR3 is built from 15 residues. This sample's TCRbeta library carried unique molecular identifier barcodes. MiXCR, run by TCRdb on the PCR reads, gives a single entry per CDR3 protein. The data hold 300,000 to 350,000 distinct CDR3 sequences, with roughly 16% observed a single time. The material sequenced was PBMCs, mostly from graft donor cells, taken 360 days after TCRalphabeta/CD19-depleted stem cell transplant. This TCR derives from a male patient between 2 and 10 years old who had a stem cell transplant for acute lymphoblastic leukemia, so the T cells may come from the graft donor. The gene calls are TRBV5-1 and TRBJ2-3, with D possibly matching TRBD2 (6 bases). As DNA, the CDR3 is TGCGCCAGCAGCTTTTCGGGAGTTAGCACAGATACGCAGTATTTT. The encoded protein is CASSFSGVSTDTQYF.